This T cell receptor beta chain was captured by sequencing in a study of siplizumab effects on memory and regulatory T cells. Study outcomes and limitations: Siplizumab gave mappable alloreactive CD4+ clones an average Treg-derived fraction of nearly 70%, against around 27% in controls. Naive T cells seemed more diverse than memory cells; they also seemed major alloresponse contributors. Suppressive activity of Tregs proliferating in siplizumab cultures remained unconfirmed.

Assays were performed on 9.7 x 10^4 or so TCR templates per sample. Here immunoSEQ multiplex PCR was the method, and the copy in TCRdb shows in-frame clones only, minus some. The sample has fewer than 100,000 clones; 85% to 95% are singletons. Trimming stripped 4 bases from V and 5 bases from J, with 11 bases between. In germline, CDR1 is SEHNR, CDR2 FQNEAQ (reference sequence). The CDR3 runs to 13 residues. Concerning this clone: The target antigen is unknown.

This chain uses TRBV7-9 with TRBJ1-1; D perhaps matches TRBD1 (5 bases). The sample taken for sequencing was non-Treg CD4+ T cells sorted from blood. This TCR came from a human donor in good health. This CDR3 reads CASSSPEGTEAFF. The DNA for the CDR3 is TGTGCCAGCAGCTCACCCGAGGGGACTGAAGCTTTCTTT.